The 22 T cell receptor beta chains presented below share a single source sample, sequenced in a study of T cells in Graves' hyperthyroidism and ophthalmopathy. TCR beta CDR3 region amplification was performed from RNA transcripts. The TCR CDR3 first-round RT-PCR relied on the HTBI primer set. In TCRdb, the multiplex PCR reads were re-called with MiXCR into one record per CDR3 protein. The sample lists about 350,000 distinct CDR3 sequences, over 11% seen once, with around 23% in the top ten. Sequencing was done on a sample of blood. Receptors originate from a woman in her thirties with Graves' hyperthyroidism.

This clonotype was found many times. The rearrangement joins TRBV19 to TRBJ2-1; no clear D. The CDR3 has 12 amino acids. The V end was cut by 5 bases, the J end by 8 bases, with 10 bases between. CDR1 is LNHDA, CDR2 SQIVND, per germline (reference sequence). The CDR3 DNA reads TGTGCCAGTAGTTCAGGTCGTTATGAGCAGTTCTTC. It encodes CASSSGRYEQFF.

The chain combines TRBV29-1 with TRBJ1-1; D remains ambiguous. Germline V gene lookup returns CDR1 SQVTM and CDR2 ANQGSEA. With 4 bases removed from V and 5 bases from J, the gap between germline ends came to 14 bases. This CDR3 is 13 amino acids long. CDR3 DNA sequence: TGCAGCGTTGTTGTGGGAGTAGGAACTGAAGCTTTCTTT. It is translated as CSVVVGVGTEAFF.

This clonotype was counted between two and nine times. This sequence joins TRBV20-1 and TRBJ2-6; tentative D call: TRBD1 (6 bases). From germline, CDR1 is DFQATT and CDR2 SNEGSKA (reference sequence). The ends were cut back, 3 bases at V and 9 bases at J, with 15 bases in the middle. This CDR3 is built from 14 residues. CDR3 coding DNA: TGCAGTGCTAGGGACAGTCGGGGAGACAACGTCCTGACTTTC. It is translated as CSARDSRGDNVLTF.

This clonotype showed up many times. The V and J genes are TRBV20-1 and TRBJ2-1; 8 bases are shared with TRBD2. Germline CDR1 reads DFQATT; CDR2 reads SNEGSKA (reference sequence). This CDR3 has 15 residues. With 1 base clipped from V and 2 bases from J, the junction kept 4 bases outside the gene matches. CDR3 sequence reads: CSARGGLEPYNEQFF. The CDR3 DNA sequence: TGCAGTGCTAGAGGGGGACTAGAACCCTACAATGAGCAGTTCTTC.

As concerns this clonotype: This may arise from a read error, as a much more abundant clone is one base away. CDR3 in DNA: TGCAGTGCTAGACCCCGACTGGGACAGGGGATGGAAGAGACCCAGTACTTC. Translation: CSARPRLGQGMEETQYF. V and J are TRBV20-1 and TRBJ2-5; 10 bases map to TRBD1. After removal of 2 bases from V and 3 bases from J, the junction contained 12 bases not matched to a gene. The CDR3 is 17 residues long. Germline V gene lookup returns CDR1 DFQATT and CDR2 SNEGSKA (reference sequence).

This clonotype was seen ten or more times. This chain uses TRBV12-3 or TRBV12-4 with TRBJ1-4; D is ambiguous. The CDR3 spans 14 residues. The V gene lost 6 bases and the J gene lost 5 bases, with 13 bases spanning the gap. This CDR3 reads CASRRVGVNEKLFF. DNA of the CDR3: TGTGCCAGCAGGAGGGTCGGAGTAAATGAAAAACTGTTTTTT.

This clonotype was observed at least ten times. CDR3 loop: CASSATSGRSNEQFF. The CDR3 bases are TGTGCCAGCAGCGCGACTAGCGGGAGGTCCAATGAGCAGTTCTTC. This rearrangement joins TRBV2 to TRBJ2-1; 13 positions match TRBD2. Losses at the gene ends were 6 bases for V and 6 bases for J; bases not matched to a gene: 5. The CDR3 is 15 residues long. CDR1 and CDR2 from the germline V gene are SNHLY and FYNNEI.

This clonotype has at least ten counts. The chain couples TRBV12-3 or TRBV12-4 to TRBJ2-7; 9 bases match TRBD1. V lost 4 bases to trimming and J lost 4 bases; unmatched junction nucleotides: 26. This CDR3 region has 21 residues. The CDR3 bases are TGTGCCAGCAGTTCGCCGAGGGACAGGGTACTTAGGCTAGCCGACACATACGAGCAGTACTTC. Amino acid sequence: CASSSPRDRVLRLADTYEQYF.

V is TRBV30 and J is TRBJ2-5; 8 bases are shared with TRBD2. The germline V gene encodes CDR1 GTSNPN and CDR2 SVGIG (reference sequence). The CDR3 consists of 15 residues. Trimming took 0 bases from V and 4 from J; bases not matched to a gene: 7. CDR3 sequence (DNA): TGTGCCTGGAGTGTGCTGGGACTAGTCGCAGAGACCCAGTACTTC. It is translated as CAWSVLGLVAETQYF. The full variable domain, in which reference TRBV30 and TRBJ2-5 provide the parts outside the CDR3, is SQTIHQWPATLVQPVGSPLSLECTVEGTSNPNLYWYRQAAGRGLQLLFYSVGIGQISSEVPQNLSASRPQDRQFILSSKKLLLSDSGFYLCAWSVLGLVAETQYFGPGTRLLVL.

J is TRBJ1-5 and V is TRBV12-3 or TRBV12-4, with D possibly TRBD1 on 5 matching bases. This CDR3 region has 15 residues. The V gene lost 0 bases and the J gene lost 5 bases, with 11 bases spanning the gap. The CDR3 is CASSLAGARDQPQHF. CDR3 sequence (DNA): TGTGCCAGCAGTTTAGCTGGGGCGCGTGATCAGCCCCAGCATTTT.

Details on this clonotype: A much larger clone differs by one base, so this may be a read error. The chain uses TRBV18 and TRBJ1-1; 10 bases align to TRBD1. The CDR3 is made up of 16 amino acids. Germline CDR1 is KGHSH and CDR2 is LQKENI. The CDR3 bases are TGTGCCGGCTCACCGCGGGACAGGGGAGCGAACACTGAAGCTTTCTTT. Amino acids: CAGSPRDRGANTEAFF.

This clonotype was seen only a few times. This sequence joins TRBV7-6 and TRBJ2-1, with TRBD2 matching over 7 bases. Germline V gene data show CDR1 as SGHVS and CDR2 as FNYEAQ. Trimming cost V 3 bases and J 7 bases; bases outside gene matches: 15. The CDR3 has 17 amino acids. The CDR3 DNA sequence: TGTGCCAGCAGCTTTCTCCCTCGAAACGGGAGGAAGAATGAGCAGTTCTTC. Protein product: CASSFLPRNGRKNEQFF.

This clonotype was detected only a few times. This rearrangement joins TRBV18 to TRBJ2-2; the match to TRBD2 covers 10 bases. The germline gives CDR1 KGHSH, CDR2 LQKENI. Unmatched junction bases numbered 7, after V lost 2 bases and J lost 7 bases. The CDR3 runs to 16 residues. CDR3 residues: CASSPALAGASGELFF. CDR3 bases: TGTGCCAGCTCACCAGCCCTAGCGGGAGCGAGCGGGGAGCTGTTTTTT.

This clonotype was detected ten times or more. The genes are TRBV20-1 and TRBJ1-2, with 9 bases lining up with TRBD1. The CDR3 runs to 16 residues. The germline V gene encodes CDR1 DFQATT and CDR2 SNEGSKA (reference sequence). The CDR3 loop is CRAGAWLQGADYGYTF. As DNA, the CDR3 is TGCAGGGCAGGGGCCTGGCTACAGGGGGCCGACTATGGCTACACCTTC.

This clonotype was observed at least ten times. The chain has TRBV20-1 and TRBJ2-3; D not resolved. This CDR3 contains 16 residues. Trimming pared 3 bases from V and 0 bases from J, leaving 16 bases between. Per the germline V gene, CDR1 is DFQATT and CDR2 is SNEGSKA (reference sequence). CDR3 residues: CSASGERSSSTDTQYF. CDR3 DNA: TGCAGTGCTAGCGGTGAGCGCTCTTCTAGCACAGATACGCAGTATTTT.

About this clonotype: At one end, the junction sequence differs from germline, possibly due to a read error. The chain joins TRBV28 to TRBJ2-4, with 8 bases lining up with TRBD2. CDR3 length: 17 amino acids. Germline-derived CDR1 and CDR2 are MDHEN and SYDVKM. CDR3 loop: CASSPPKGLVGENIQYF. The DNA for the CDR3 is TGTGCCAGCAGTCCCCCCAAGGGACTAGTGGGGGAAAATATTCAGTACTTC.

This chain connects TRBV3-1 to TRBJ1-2, with a weak D call TRBD1 (6 bases). V lost 1 base, J lost 8 bases, and 11 bases lay in between. CDR1 is LGHDT, CDR2 YNNKEL, per germline (reference sequence). CDR3 length: 13 residues. In nucleotides, the CDR3 is TGTGCCAGCAGCCAAGCGGGGGCTGAAGGCTACACCTTC. This codes for CASSQAGAEGYTF.

There are many counts of this clonotype. The chain joins TRBV29-1 to TRBJ2-3, with 8 bases aligning to TRBD2. Per germline, CDR1 SQVTM and CDR2 ANQGSEA. The length of the CDR3 is 16 residues. The J segment lost 3 bases and the V segment lost 7 bases, leaving 15 bases of the junction unmatched. This CDR3 is CSGCLTAGGRTDTQYF. In DNA, the CDR3 is TGCAGCGGGTGTCTAACTGCGGGAGGACGGACAGATACGCAGTATTTT.

This clonotype was counted many times. This chain uses TRBV28 with TRBJ2-7, with 8 bases fitting TRBD2. The length of the CDR3 is 14 residues. CDR1 is MDHEN and CDR2 is SYDVKM in the germline V gene. The V and J ends lost 6 bases and 4 bases, in that order; junction bases with no gene match: 8. CDR3 bases: TGTGCCAGCAGACCCCCGGGACTAGTGTACGAGCAGTACTTC. Amino acids: CASRPPGLVYEQYF. The whole variable domain, filled in from reference TRBV28 and TRBJ2-7, reads DVKVTQSSRYLVKRTGEKVFLECVQDMDHENMFWYRQDPGLGLRLIYFSYDVKMKEKGDIPEGYSVSREKKERFSLILESASTNQTSMYLCASRPPGLVYEQYFGPGTRLTVT.

The genes are TRBV27 and TRBJ1-4; D is possibly TRBD1 (5 bases). Trimming left V 2 bases short and J 8 bases short, with 15 bases between. CDR3 size: 15 residues. The germline V gene has CDR1 MNHEY and CDR2 SMNVEV (reference sequence). CDR3 nucleotides: TGTGCCAGCAGTTTAATGGGCCGGGGCGGCGAAAAACTGTTTTTT. Translation: CASSLMGRGGEKLFF.

This clonotype has just a few counts. This rearrangement joins TRBV20-1 to TRBJ2-3; 8 bases match TRBD2. This CDR3 has 13 amino acids. The V gene end was trimmed by 3 bases and the J gene end by 5 bases; junction bases not matched to a gene: 4. Germline CDR1 DFQATT, CDR2 SNEGSKA (reference sequence). In DNA, the CDR3 is TGCAGTGCTAGCGGGAGGGCCGAAGATACGCAGTATTTT. Its translation: CSASGRAEDTQYF.

This clonotype was found many times. This sequence joins TRBV5-6 and TRBJ2-1; TRBD2 aligns across 9 bases. Germline loops: CDR1 SGHDT, CDR2 YYEEEE. The V and J ends lost 0 bases and 2 bases, in that order; junction bases with no gene match: 9. This CDR3 contains 18 residues. Here the CDR3 DNA reads TGTGCCAGCAGCTTGGTTTCTAGCGGGATTTCCCCCTACAATGAGCAGTTCTTC. It codes for CASSLVSSGISPYNEQFF.